Below are 24 T cell receptor beta chains sequenced from a single sample in a study of PD-L1 blockade in urothelial cancer. Time point specified: peripheral blood 6 weeks after treatment start. Assay: immunoSEQ multiplex PCR; the TCRdb copy retains only in-frame clones and omits some. The profile shows 75,000 to 95,000 clones, under 95% of them singletons. This material consisted of PBMCs, taken around atezolizumab (anti-PD-L1) treatment. The receptors were gathered from a woman older than 75 with urothelial cancer.

The J gene is TRBJ2-2, the V gene TRBV5-4, with TRBD2 identical over 13 bases. CDR1 SGHNT and CDR2 YYREEE come from the germline V gene (reference sequence). The CDR3 totals 16 residues. J lost 6 bases, V lost 0 bases, and 2 bases had no gene match. DNA for the CDR3: TGTGCCAGCAGCTTGGGACTAGCGGGAGGCGCCGGGGAGCTGTTTTTT. Protein: CASSLGLAGGAGELFF.

The chain uses TRBV19 and TRBJ1-4; no reliable D call. Trimming left V 4 bases short and J 11 bases short, with 11 bases between. The CDR3 has 12 residues. The germline CDR1 and CDR2 sequences are LNHDA and SQIVND (reference sequence). CDR3 protein: CASSNYGEKLFF. The DNA for the CDR3 is TGTGCCAGTAGTAATTATGGAGAGAAACTGTTTTTT.

The V and J genes are TRBV18 and TRBJ1-5; possible D gene TRBD1, 5 bases. This CDR3 spans 15 amino acids. Between the trimmed V and J ends, which lost 0 bases and 1 base, there was a span of 7 bases. Germline assignment: CDR1 KGHSH and CDR2 LQKENI. CDR3 bases: TGTGCCAGCTCACCACCGGGGGGGAGCAATCAGCCCCAGCATTTT. Its translation is CASSPPGGSNQPQHF. Full variable domain (remainder filled in from reference TRBV18 and TRBJ1-5): NAGVMQNPRHLVRRRGQEARLRCSPMKGHSHVYWYRQLPEEGLKFMVYLQKENIIDESGMPKERFSAEFPKEGPSILRIQQVVRGDSAAYFCASSPPGGSNQPQHFGDGTRLSIL.

The gene calls are TRBV13 and TRBJ2-7, with 7 bases lining up with TRBD1. There are 13 residues in the CDR3. With V trimmed by 6 bases and J by 2 bases, 4 bases remained unmatched. Per germline, CDR1 PRHDT and CDR2 FYEKMQ (reference sequence). In DNA, the CDR3 is TGTGCCAGCAGACAGACAGGGACCTACGAGCAGTACTTC. It is translated as CASRQTGTYEQYF. Filled out from reference TRBV13 and TRBJ2-7, the complete variable domain reads AAGVIQSPRHLIKEKRETATLKCYPIPRHDTVYWYQQGPGQDPQFLISFYEKMQSDKGSIPDRFSAQQFSDYHSELNMSSLELGDSALYFCASRQTGTYEQYFGPGTRLTVT.

The chain combines TRBV7-2 with TRBJ2-1; D may be TRBD2 (6 bases). Germline CDR1 and CDR2: SGHTA and FQGNSA. This CDR3 is 16 amino acids long. Trimming left V 2 bases short and J 6 bases short, with 17 bases between. DNA of the CDR3: TGTGCCAGCAGCTTAAGTGGCGGGGTCTTAGGCAATGAGCAGTTCTTC. It yields the protein CASSLSGGVLGNEQFF.

The V gene is TRBV6-6, the J gene TRBJ2-2; the match to TRBD2 covers 12 bases. J lost 5 bases, V lost 5 bases, and 6 bases had no gene match. CDR1 is MNHNY, CDR2 SVGAGI, per germline (reference sequence). There are 16 residues in the CDR3. The CDR3 is CASSQPGTSGTGELFF. The CDR3 DNA reads TGTGCCAGCAGTCAACCCGGGACTAGCGGGACCGGGGAGCTGTTTTTT.

The chain carries TRBV11-1 and TRBJ2-2; 9 bases are a match to TRBD1. Germline CDR1 is SGHAT and CDR2 is FQDESV (reference sequence). V was pared by 5 bases and J by 0 bases, with 7 bases of the junction left unmatched. This CDR3 is 17 amino acids long. The DNA of the CDR3 is TGTGCCAGCAGCCGAACAGGGGGCCATGCGAACACCGGGGAGCTGTTTTTT. Its translation: CASSRTGGHANTGELFF.

J is TRBJ2-1 and V is TRBV9; weak D call: TRBD1 (5 bases). The germline CDR1 and CDR2 sequences are SGDLS and YYNGEE. The V end lost 0 bases, the J end lost 5 bases, and 15 bases lay between the germline ends. The CDR3 spans 16 residues. CDR3 residues: CASSVEGRVDNNEQFF. CDR3 DNA sequence: TGTGCCAGCAGCGTAGAGGGCAGGGTGGATAACAATGAGCAGTTCTTC.

The J gene is TRBJ1-2, the V gene TRBV5-6, with a tentative D call TRBD1 (5 bases). The CDR3 is 14 residues long. CDR1 SGHDT and CDR2 YYEEEE come from the germline V gene. V lost 0 bases, J lost 5 bases, and 11 bases lay in between. The CDR3 DNA reads as TGTGCCAGCAGCTTGGCCGACAGAGTATATGGCTACACCTTC. Its protein product is CASSLADRVYGYTF. The whole variable domain, remainder taken from reference TRBV5-6 and TRBJ1-2, is DAGVTQSPTHLIKTRGQQVTLRCSPKSGHDTVSWYQQALGQGPQFIFQYYEEEERQRGNFPDRFSGHQFPNYSSELNVNALLLGDSALYLCASSLADRVYGYTFGSGTRLTVV.

The chain uses TRBV2 and TRBJ1-1; TRBD1 aligns across 11 bases. Germline V CDR1 and CDR2: SNHLY, FYNNEI. The CDR3 has 14 amino acids. J was trimmed by 5 bases and V by 6 bases; bases with no gene match: 5. This CDR3 is CASRGTGGGTEAFF. CDR3 coding DNA: TGTGCCAGCAGGGGGACAGGGGGAGGAACTGAAGCTTTCTTT. Supplemented by reference TRBV2 and TRBJ1-1, the full variable domain reads EPEVTQTPSHQVTQMGQEVILRCVPISNHLYFYWYRQILGQKVEFLVSFYNNEISEKSEIFDDQFSVERPDGSNFTLKIRSTKLEDSAMYFCASRGTGGGTEAFFGQGTRLTVV.

This chain links TRBV27 with TRBJ2-7; 9 bases are a match to TRBD2. The CDR3 runs to 15 residues. Trimming cost V 5 bases and J 5 bases; bases outside gene matches: 10. Per germline, CDR1 MNHEY and CDR2 SMNVEV (reference sequence). CDR3 DNA sequence: TGTGCCAGCAGTCTCTACTTAGCGGGAGTCCACGAGCAGTACTTC. This encodes CASSLYLAGVHEQYF.

The genes are TRBV30 and TRBJ2-7, with 9 bases matching TRBD1. After removal of 7 bases from V and 4 bases from J, the junction contained 11 bases not matched to a gene. Germline CDR1 and CDR2: GTSNPN and SVGIG (reference sequence). There are 14 residues in the CDR3. The CDR3 here is CASSPTGGRYEQYF. DNA of the CDR3: TGTGCCTCATCCCCTACAGGGGGCAGGTACGAGCAGTACTTC.

The V and J genes are TRBV2 and TRBJ2-5; D is possibly TRBD2 (6 bases). Germline CDR1 SNHLY, CDR2 FYNNEI. Trimming stripped 6 bases from V and 7 bases from J, with 21 bases between. The CDR3 has 15 amino acids. This CDR3 is CASSAILGGSGTQYF. CDR3 in DNA: TGTGCCAGCAGCGCAATCCTGGGGGGATCGGGGACCCAGTACTTC.

This clone was seen a few times. This rearrangement joins TRBV7-2 to TRBJ2-1; a weak D match, TRBD2 (6 bases). This CDR3 is 14 amino acids long. Trimming left V 4 bases short and J 7 bases short, with 14 bases between. Per the germline V gene, CDR1 is SGHTA and CDR2 is FQGNSA. CDR3 region: CASSSRRGGNEQFF. The CDR3 DNA follows: TGTGCCAGCAGCTCCCGTAGGGGAGGTAATGAGCAGTTCTTC. Using reference TRBV7-2 and TRBJ2-1 for the parts outside the CDR3, the full variable domain is GAGVSQSPSNKVTEKGKDVELRCDPISGHTALYWYRQSLGQGLEFLIYFQGNSAPDKSGLPSDRFSAERTGGSVSTLTIQRTQQEDSAVYLCASSSRRGGNEQFFGPGTRLTVL.

The V and J genes are TRBV5-6 and TRBJ2-1, with D uncertain. Germline V gives CDR1 SGHDT, CDR2 YYEEEE. The CDR3 spans 16 residues. Trimming stripped 0 bases from V and 0 bases from J, with 10 bases between. The CDR3 spells CASSLGAPSSYNEQFF. CDR3 nucleotides: TGTGCCAGCAGCTTGGGTGCTCCGAGCTCCTACAATGAGCAGTTCTTC.

J is TRBJ2-3 and V is TRBV7-2, with 9 bases fitting TRBD2. The CDR3 runs 13 residues. Germline V gives CDR1 SGHTA, CDR2 FQGNSA. J lost 11 bases, V lost 3 bases, and 6 bases had no gene match. The CDR3 region has the DNA TGTGCCAGCAGCTTTAGCGGGAGCGGGAGGCAGTATTTT. Amino acids: CASSFSGSGRQYF.

The chain has TRBV2 and TRBJ2-4, with D possibly being TRBD2 (6 bases). Germline CDR1 and CDR2: SNHLY and FYNNEI. CDR3 length: 16 amino acids. The V end lost 0 bases, the J end lost 5 bases, and 14 bases lay between the germline ends. This chain's CDR3 is CASSEAEGRAENIQYF. The CDR3 DNA follows: TGTGCCAGCAGTGAAGCGGAGGGCAGGGCCGAAAACATTCAGTACTTC.

V and J are TRBV13 and TRBJ2-1; TRBD2 matches at 7 bases. The CDR3 is 17 residues long. V shed 0 bases and J 8 bases; nucleotides not matched to a gene: 13. Germline CDR1 reads PRHDT; CDR2 reads FYEKMQ (reference sequence). The CDR3: CASSLGGRRESLDEQFF. The CDR3 DNA is TGTGCCAGCAGCTTAGGGGGTCGGCGGGAGTCTTTGGATGAGCAGTTCTTC.

CDR3 region: CASSLAGIRETQYF. Here the CDR3 DNA reads TGCGCCAGCAGCTTGGCGGGGATCCGGGAGACCCAGTACTTC. V usage is TRBV5-1 and J usage is TRBJ2-5, with D possibly matching TRBD2 (5 bases). There are 14 residues in the CDR3. Trimming took 0 bases from V and 5 from J, leaving 11 bases between them. The germline gives CDR1 SGHRS, CDR2 YFSETQ. The variable domain in full, with the rest retrieved from reference TRBV5-1 and TRBJ2-5, is KAGVTQTPRYLIKTRGQQVTLSCSPISGHRSVSWYQQTPGQGLQFLFEYFSETQRNKGNFPGRFSGRQFSNSRSEMNVSTLELGDSALYLCASSLAGIRETQYFGPGTRLLVL.

This rearrangement joins TRBV18 to TRBJ2-1; maybe TRBD2 (5 bases). This CDR3 spans 13 amino acids. V was shortened by 6 bases and J by 8 bases, with 14 bases between the two germline ends. The germline V gene encodes CDR1 KGHSH and CDR2 LQKENI. CDR3 residues: CASSAREGDEQFF. CDR3 nucleotide sequence: TGTGCCAGCTCGGCCCGGGAAGGCGATGAGCAGTTCTTC.

V and J are TRBV18 and TRBJ1-2; D uncertain. V was clipped by 2 bases and J by 6 bases, with 10 bases between them. The CDR3 has 13 residues. The germline V gene encodes CDR1 KGHSH and CDR2 LQKENI. The CDR3, as DNA: TGTGCCAGCTCACCATCTGGGGAGGATGGCTACACCTTC. It is translated as CASSPSGEDGYTF.

The rearrangement uses TRBV4-2 and TRBJ2-5; 8 bases match TRBD2. Germline CDR1 LGHNA, CDR2 YNFKEQ. The J segment lost 4 bases and the V segment lost 4 bases, leaving 2 bases of the junction unmatched. This CDR3 comprises 13 residues. This chain's CDR3 is CASSLRGGETQYF. The DNA of the CDR3 is TGTGCCAGCAGCCTCCGGGGGGGAGAGACCCAGTACTTC.

This clone showed up just once. J is TRBJ2-1 and V is TRBV7-9; 12 bases fit TRBD2. This CDR3 is built from 15 residues. The germline V gene encodes CDR1 SEHNR and CDR2 FQNEAQ (reference sequence). V shed 6 bases and J 4 bases; nucleotides not matched to a gene: 4. This CDR3 reads CASSRTSGVYNEQFF. In nucleotides, the CDR3 is TGTGCCAGCAGTCGGACTAGCGGGGTTTACAATGAGCAGTTCTTC.

J is TRBJ2-7 and V is TRBV19; 7 bases match TRBD1. CDR1 is LNHDA, CDR2 SQIVND, per germline (reference sequence). Trimming took 4 bases from V and 2 from J; bases not matched to a gene: 11. There are 16 residues in the CDR3. The CDR3 DNA reads TGTGCCAGTAGTACGACCGGGACAGTCCCTACCTACGAGCAGTACTTC. This sequence encodes CASSTTGTVPTYEQYF.